This T cell receptor (beta chain) was identified in a study of T cell responses to AZD1222 COVID-19 vaccine. Regarding the study as a whole: Scientists sampled the repertoires only once the peak T cell response had passed. Baseline seropositives among AZD1222 recipients totaled only five to seven. There were mostly white British donors and more females than males, and clonal diversity was possibly underestimated. Spike-wide vaccine-associated CD4 TCRs dominated at 160-218 and 743-854.

As regards this clone: The target antigen is unknown.

Losses at the gene ends were 5 bases for V and 4 bases for J; bases not matched to a gene: 5. Looked up from germline, CDR1 is LNHDA and CDR2 is SQIVND (reference sequence). The CDR3 extends over 14 amino acids. Produced via immunoSEQ multiplex PCR; TCRdb's table is partial and in-frame only. The profile shows 75,000 to 90,000 clones, more than 75% of them singletons. V usage is TRBV19 and J usage is TRBJ2-7, with TRBD2 matching over 10 bases. The specimen comprised peripheral blood, sampled on day 0 of AZD1222 vaccination. This receptor was identified in an adult in good health. CDR3 coding DNA: TGTGCCAGTAGTTCCATAGCGGGAGGTTACGAGCAGTACTTC. It encodes CASSSIAGGYEQYF.